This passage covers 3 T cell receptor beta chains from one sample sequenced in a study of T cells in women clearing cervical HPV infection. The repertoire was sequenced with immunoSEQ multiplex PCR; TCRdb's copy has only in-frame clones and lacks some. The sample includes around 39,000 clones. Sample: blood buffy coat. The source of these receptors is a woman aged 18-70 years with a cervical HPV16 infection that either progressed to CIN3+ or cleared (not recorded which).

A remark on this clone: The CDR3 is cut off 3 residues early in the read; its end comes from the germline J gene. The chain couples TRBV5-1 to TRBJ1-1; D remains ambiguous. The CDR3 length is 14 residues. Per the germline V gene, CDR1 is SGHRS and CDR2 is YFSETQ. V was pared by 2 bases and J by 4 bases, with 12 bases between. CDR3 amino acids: CASSLGSRGTEAFF. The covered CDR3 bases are TGCGCCAGCAGCTTAGGCAGTCGGGGCACTGAA.

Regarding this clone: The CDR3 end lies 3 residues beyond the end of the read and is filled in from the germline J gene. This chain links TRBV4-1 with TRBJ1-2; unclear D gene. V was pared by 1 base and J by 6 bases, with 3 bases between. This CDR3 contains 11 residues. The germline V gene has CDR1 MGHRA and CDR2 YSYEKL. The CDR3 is CASSQADGYTF. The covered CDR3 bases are TGCGCCAGCAGCCAAGCTGATGGC.

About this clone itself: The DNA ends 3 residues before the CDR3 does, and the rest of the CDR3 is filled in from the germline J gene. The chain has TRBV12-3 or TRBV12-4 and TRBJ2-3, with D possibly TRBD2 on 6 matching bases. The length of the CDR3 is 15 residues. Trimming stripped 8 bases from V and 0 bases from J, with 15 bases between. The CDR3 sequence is CASAVGGTSTDTQYF. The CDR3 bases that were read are TGTGCCAGCGCCGTCGGGGGAACGAGCACAGATACG.